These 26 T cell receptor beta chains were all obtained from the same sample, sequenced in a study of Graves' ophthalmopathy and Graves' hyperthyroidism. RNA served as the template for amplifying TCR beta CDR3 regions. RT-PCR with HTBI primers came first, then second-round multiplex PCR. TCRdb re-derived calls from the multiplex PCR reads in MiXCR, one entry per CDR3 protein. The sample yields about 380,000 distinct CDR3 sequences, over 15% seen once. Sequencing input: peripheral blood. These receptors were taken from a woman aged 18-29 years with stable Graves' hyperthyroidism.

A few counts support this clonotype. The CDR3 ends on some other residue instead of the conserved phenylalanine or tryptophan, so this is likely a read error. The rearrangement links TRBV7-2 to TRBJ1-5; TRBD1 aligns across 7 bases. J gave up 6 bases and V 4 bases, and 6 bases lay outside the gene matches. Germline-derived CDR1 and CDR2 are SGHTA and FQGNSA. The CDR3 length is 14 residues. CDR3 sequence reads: CASSSYRGSQPQHL. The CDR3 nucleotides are TGTGCCAGCAGCTCATACAGGGGCAGTCAGCCCCAGCATCTT.

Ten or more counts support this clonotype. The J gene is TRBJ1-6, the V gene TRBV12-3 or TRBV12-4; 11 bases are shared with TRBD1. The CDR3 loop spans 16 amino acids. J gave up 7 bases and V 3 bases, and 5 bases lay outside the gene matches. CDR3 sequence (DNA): TGTGCCAGCAGTTTGGGACAGGGGGGACCAAATTCACCCCTCCACTTT. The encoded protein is CASSLGQGGPNSPLHF.

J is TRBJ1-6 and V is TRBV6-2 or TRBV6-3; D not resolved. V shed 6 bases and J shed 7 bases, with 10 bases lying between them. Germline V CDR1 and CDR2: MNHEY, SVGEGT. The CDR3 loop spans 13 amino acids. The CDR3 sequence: CASRRTENSPLHF. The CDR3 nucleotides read TGTGCCAGCAGAAGGACGGAGAATTCACCCCTCCACTTT.

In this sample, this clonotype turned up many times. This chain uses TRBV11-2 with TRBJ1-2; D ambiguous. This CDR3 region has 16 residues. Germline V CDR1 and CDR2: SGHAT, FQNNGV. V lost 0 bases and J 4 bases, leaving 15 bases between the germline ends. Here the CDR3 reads CASSLESPLQTYGYTF. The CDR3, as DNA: TGTGCCAGCAGCTTAGAATCCCCTCTGCAGACCTATGGCTACACCTTC. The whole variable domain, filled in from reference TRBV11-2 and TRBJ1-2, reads EAGVAQSPRYKIIEKRQSVAFWCNPISGHATLYWYQQILGQGPKLLIQFQNNGVVDDSQLPKDRFSAERLKGVDSTLKIQPAKLEDSAVYLCASSLESPLQTYGYTFGSGTRLTVV.

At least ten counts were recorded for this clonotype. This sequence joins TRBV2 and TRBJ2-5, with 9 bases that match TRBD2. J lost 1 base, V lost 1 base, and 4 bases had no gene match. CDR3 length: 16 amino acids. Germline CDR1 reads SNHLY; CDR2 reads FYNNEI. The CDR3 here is CASSEVAGGPQETQYF. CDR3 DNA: TGTGCCAGCAGTGAAGTTGCGGGGGGGCCCCAAGAGACCCAGTACTTC.

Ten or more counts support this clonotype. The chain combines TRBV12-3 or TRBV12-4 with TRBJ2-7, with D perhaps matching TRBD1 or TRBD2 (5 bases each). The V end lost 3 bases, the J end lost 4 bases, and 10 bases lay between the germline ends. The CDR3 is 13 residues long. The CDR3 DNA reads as TGTGCCAGCAGTTTTGGGACGTTTTACGAGCAGTACTTC. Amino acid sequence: CASSFGTFYEQYF.

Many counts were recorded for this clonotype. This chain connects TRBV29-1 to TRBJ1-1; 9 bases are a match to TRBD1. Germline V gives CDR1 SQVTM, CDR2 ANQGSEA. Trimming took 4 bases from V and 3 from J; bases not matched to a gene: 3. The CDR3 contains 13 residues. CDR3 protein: CSVVGTGYTEAFF. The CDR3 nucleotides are TGCAGCGTTGTAGGGACAGGGTACACTGAAGCTTTCTTT. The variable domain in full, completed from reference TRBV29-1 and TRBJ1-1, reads SAVISQKPSRDICQRGTSLTIQCQVDSQVTMMFWYRQQPGQSLTLIATANQGSEATYESGFVIDKFPISRPNLTFSTLTVSNMSPEDSSIYLCSVVGTGYTEAFFGQGTRLTVV.

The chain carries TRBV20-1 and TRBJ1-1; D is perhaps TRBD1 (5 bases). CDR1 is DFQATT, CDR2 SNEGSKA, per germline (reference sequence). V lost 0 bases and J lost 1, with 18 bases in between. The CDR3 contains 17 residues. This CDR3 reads CSARDSGNRWSNTEAFF. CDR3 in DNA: TGCAGTGCTAGAGATTCCGGAAACAGGTGGTCGAACACTGAAGCTTTCTTT.

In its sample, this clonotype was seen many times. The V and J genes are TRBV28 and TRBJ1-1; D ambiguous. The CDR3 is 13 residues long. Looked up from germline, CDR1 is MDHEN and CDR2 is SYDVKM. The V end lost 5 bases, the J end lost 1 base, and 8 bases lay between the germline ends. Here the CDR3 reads CASSMDPNTEAFF. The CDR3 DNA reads TGTGCCAGCAGTATGGACCCGAACACTGAAGCTTTCTTT.

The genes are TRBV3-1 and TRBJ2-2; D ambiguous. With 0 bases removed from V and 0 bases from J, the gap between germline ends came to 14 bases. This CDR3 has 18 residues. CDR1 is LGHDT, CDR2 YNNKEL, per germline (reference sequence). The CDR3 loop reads CASSQESSWTANTGELFF. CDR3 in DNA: TGTGCCAGCAGCCAAGAAAGTTCGTGGACGGCGAACACCGGGGAGCTGTTTTTT.

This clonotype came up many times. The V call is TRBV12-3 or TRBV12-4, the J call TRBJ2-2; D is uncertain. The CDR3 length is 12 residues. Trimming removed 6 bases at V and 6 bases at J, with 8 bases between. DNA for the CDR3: TGTGCCAGCAGGACCTTGGCCGGGGAGCTGTTTTTT. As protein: CASRTLAGELFF.

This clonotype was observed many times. The CDR3 sequence is CATRDSFSNQPQHF. The CDR3 coding sequence is TGTGCCACACGGGACAGTTTTAGCAATCAGCCCCAGCATTTT. The V and J genes are TRBV10-3 and TRBJ1-5; 7 nucleotides agree with TRBD1. This CDR3 comprises 14 residues. Germline trimming cut 10 bases from V and 0 bases from J; bases unmatched to any gene: 6. The germline CDR1 and CDR2 sequences are ENHRY and SYGVKD.

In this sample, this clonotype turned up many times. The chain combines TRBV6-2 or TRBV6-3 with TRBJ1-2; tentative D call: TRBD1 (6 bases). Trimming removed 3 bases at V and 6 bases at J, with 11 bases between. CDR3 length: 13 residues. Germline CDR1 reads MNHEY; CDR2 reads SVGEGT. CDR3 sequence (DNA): TGTGCCAGCAGTTATCAGGGGCAGGATGGCTACACCTTC. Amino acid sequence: CASSYQGQDGYTF.

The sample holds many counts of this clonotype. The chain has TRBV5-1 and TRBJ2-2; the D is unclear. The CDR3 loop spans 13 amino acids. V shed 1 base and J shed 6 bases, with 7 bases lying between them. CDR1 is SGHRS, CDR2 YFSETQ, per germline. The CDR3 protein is CASSLSLAGELFF. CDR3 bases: TGCGCCAGCAGCTTGAGTTTGGCCGGGGAGCTGTTTTTT.

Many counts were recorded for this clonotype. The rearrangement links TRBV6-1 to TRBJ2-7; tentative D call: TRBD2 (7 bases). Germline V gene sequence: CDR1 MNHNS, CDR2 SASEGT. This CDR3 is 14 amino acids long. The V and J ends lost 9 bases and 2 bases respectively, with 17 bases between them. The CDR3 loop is CASKTQGGPYEQYF. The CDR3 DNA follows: TGTGCCAGTAAAACACAGGGAGGGCCCTACGAGCAGTACTTC.

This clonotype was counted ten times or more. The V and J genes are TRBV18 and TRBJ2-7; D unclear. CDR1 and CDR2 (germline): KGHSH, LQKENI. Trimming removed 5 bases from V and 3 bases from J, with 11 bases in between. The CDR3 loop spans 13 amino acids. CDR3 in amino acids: CASSKGTNYEQYF. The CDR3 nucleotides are TGTGCCAGCTCAAAGGGCACTAACTACGAGCAGTACTTC.

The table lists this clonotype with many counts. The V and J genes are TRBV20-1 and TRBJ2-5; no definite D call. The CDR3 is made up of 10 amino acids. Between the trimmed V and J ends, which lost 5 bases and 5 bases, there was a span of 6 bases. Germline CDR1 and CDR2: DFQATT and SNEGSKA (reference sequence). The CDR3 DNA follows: TGCAGTGCTCATCCGGAGACCCAGTACTTC. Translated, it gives CSAHPETQYF.

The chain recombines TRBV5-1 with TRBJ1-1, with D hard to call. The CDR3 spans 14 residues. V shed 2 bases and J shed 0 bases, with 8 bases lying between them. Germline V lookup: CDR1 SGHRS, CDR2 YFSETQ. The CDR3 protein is CASSLEKLNTEAFF. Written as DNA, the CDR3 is TGCGCCAGCAGCTTAGAGAAGCTGAACACTGAAGCTTTCTTT.

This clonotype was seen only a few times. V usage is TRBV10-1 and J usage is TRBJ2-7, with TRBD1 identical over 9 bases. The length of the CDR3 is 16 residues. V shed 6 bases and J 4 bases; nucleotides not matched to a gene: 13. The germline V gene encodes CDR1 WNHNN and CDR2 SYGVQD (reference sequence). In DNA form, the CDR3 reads TGCGCCAGCAGCGAAGCCTCCGGGACAGGGATTTACGAGCAGTACTTC. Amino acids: CASSEASGTGIYEQYF.

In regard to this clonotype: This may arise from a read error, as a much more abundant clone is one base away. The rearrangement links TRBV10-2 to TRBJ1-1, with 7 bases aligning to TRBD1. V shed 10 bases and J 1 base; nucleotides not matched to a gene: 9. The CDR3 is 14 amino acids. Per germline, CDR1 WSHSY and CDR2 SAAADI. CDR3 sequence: CATRDRESNTEAFF. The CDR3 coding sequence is TGCGCCACCCGTGACAGGGAATCGAACACTGAAGCTTTCTTT.

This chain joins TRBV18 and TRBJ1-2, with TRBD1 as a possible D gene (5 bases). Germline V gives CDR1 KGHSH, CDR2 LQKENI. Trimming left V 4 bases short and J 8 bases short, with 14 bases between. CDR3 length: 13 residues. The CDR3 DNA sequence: TGTGCCAGCTCACATGGGGACCACAGGGGCTACACCTTC. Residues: CASSHGDHRGYTF.

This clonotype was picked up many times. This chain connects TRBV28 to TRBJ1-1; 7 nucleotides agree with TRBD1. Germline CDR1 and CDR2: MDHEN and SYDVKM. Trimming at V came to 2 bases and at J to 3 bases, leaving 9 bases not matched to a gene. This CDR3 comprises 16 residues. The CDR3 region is CASSLDRELVDTEAFF. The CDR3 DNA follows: TGTGCCAGCAGTTTAGACAGGGAGTTGGTGGACACTGAAGCTTTCTTT.

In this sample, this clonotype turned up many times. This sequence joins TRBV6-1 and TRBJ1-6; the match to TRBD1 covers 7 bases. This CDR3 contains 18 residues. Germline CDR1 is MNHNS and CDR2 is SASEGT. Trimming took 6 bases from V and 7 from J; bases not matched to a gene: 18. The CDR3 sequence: CASSPTQRTGSGNSPLHF. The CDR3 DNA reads TGTGCCAGCAGCCCCACACAACGGACAGGATCCGGGAATTCACCCCTCCACTTT.

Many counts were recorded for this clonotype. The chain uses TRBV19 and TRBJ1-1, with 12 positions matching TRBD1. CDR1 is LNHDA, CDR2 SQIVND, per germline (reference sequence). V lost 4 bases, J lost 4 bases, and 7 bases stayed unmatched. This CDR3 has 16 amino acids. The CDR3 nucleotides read TGTGCCAGTAGTAAGGGACAGGGGGCGTTCGCCACTGAAGCTTTCTTT. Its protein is CASSKGQGAFATEAFF.

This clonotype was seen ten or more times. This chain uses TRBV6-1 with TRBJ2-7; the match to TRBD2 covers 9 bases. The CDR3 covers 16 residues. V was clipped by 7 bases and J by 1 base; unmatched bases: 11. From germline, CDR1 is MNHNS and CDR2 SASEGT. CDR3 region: CASTEGSSGGSYEQYF. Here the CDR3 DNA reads TGTGCCAGCACCGAGGGAAGTAGCGGGGGTTCCTACGAGCAGTACTTC.

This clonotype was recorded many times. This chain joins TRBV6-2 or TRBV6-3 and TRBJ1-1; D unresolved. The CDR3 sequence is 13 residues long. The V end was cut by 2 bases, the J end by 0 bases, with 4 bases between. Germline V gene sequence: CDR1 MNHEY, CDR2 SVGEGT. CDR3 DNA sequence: TGTGCCAGCAGTTACAGGGTGAACACTGAAGCTTTCTTT. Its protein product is CASSYRVNTEAFF.